These 3 T cell receptor beta chains were all obtained from the same sample, sequenced in a study of cytomegalovirus exposure and HLA in healthy donors. Use of 60 Vbeta and 13 Jbeta primers characterized the PCR. Sequencing used immunoSEQ multiplex PCR; TCRdb keeps in-frame clones, though not all of them. The table includes more than 150,000 clones, more than 60% detected once. Specimen: PBMCs. The source is a woman aged 50 to 65 in good health and CMV-seropositive.

The chain carries TRBV6-1 and TRBJ1-1; 7 nucleotides line up with TRBD1. Germline V gene data show CDR1 as MNHNS and CDR2 as SASEGT. Trimming removed 5 bases from V and 10 bases from J; junction bases left unmatched: 10. CDR3 length: 13 amino acids. CDR3 protein: CASSRSGGFGAFF. The CDR3 DNA is TGTGCCAGCAGTAGATCAGGGGGTTTCGGAGCTTTCTTT.

The V gene is TRBV30, the J gene TRBJ2-7; 10 bases match TRBD1. The germline V gene has CDR1 GTSNPN and CDR2 SVGIG (reference sequence). This CDR3 region has 14 residues. V lost 3 bases and J lost 6; bases outside the gene matches: 8. This CDR3 reads CAWRTPGTGAEQYF. The CDR3 coding sequence is TGTGCCTGGAGGACGCCCGGGACAGGGGCCGAGCAGTACTTC.

The genes are TRBV5-1 and TRBJ1-2, with 7 bases matching TRBD1. This CDR3 spans 14 amino acids. J lost 2 bases, V lost 4 bases, and 5 bases had no gene match. Germline values: CDR1 SGHRS, CDR2 YFSETQ. CDR3 loop: CASSAQQGNYGYTF. The DNA of the CDR3 is TGCGCCAGCAGCGCCCAACAGGGGAACTATGGCTACACCTTC.